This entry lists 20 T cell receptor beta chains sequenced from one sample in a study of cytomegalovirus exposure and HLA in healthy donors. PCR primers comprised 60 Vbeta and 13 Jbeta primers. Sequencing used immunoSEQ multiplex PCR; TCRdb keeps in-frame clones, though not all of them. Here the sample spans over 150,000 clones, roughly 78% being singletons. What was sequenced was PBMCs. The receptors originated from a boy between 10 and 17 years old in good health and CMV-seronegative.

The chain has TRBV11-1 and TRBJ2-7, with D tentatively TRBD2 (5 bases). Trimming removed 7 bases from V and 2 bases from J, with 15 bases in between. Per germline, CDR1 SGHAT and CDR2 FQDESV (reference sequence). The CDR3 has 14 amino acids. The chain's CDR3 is CASNPGNFPYEQYF. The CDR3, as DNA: TGTGCCAGCAACCCCGGGAACTTCCCCTACGAGCAGTACTTC.

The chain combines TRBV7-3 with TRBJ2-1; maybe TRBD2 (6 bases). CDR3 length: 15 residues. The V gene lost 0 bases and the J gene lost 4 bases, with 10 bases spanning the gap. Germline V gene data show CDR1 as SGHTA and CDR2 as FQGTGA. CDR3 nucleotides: TGTGCCAGCAGCTTAACGGGAGGATTATACAATGAGCAGTTCTTC. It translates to CASSLTGGLYNEQFF.

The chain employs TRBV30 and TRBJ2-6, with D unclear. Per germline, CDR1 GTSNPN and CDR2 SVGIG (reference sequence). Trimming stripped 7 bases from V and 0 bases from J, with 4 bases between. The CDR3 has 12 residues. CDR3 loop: CASGSGANVLTF. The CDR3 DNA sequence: TGTGCCTCCGGCTCTGGGGCCAACGTCCTGACTTTC.

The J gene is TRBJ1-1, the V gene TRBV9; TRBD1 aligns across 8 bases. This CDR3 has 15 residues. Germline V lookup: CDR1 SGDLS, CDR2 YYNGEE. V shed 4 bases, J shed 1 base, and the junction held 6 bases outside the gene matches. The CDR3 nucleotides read TGTGCCAGCAGCTCGCGAGGGACAGGGAACACTGAAGCTTTCTTT. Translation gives CASSSRGTGNTEAFF.

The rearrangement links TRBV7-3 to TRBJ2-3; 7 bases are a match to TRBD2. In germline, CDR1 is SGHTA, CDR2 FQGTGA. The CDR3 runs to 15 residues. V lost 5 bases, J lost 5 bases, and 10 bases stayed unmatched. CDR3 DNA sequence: TGTGCCAGCAGCCCCGACGGTGGGGGGGGAGATACGCAGTATTTT. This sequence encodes CASSPDGGGGDTQYF. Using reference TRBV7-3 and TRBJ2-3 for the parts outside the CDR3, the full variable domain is GAGVSQTPSNKVTEKGKYVELRCDPISGHTALYWYRQSLGQGPEFLIYFQGTGAADDSGLPNDRFFAVRPEGSVSTLKIQRTERGDSAVYLCASSPDGGGGDTQYFGPGTRLTVL.

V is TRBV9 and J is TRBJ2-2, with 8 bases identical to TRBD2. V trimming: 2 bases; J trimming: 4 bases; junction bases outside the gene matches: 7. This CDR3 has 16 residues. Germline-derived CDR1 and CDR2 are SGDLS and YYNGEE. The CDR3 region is CASSVMAGGGTGELFF. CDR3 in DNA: TGTGCCAGCAGCGTGATGGCGGGAGGAGGCACCGGGGAGCTGTTTTTT.

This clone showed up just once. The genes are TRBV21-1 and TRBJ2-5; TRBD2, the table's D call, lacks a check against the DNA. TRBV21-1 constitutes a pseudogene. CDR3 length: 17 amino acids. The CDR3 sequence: CASSKGGLAEGQETQYF. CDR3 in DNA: TGTGCCAGCAGCAAGGGGGGACTAGCGGAGGGGCAAGAGACCCAGTACTTC.

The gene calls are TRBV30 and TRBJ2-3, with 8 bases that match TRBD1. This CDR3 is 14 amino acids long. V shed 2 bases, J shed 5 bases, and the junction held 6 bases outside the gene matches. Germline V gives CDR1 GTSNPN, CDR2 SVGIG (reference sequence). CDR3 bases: TGTGCCTGGAGTCAGGGGGCCGGCGGAGATACGCAGTATTTT. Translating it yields CAWSQGAGGDTQYF.

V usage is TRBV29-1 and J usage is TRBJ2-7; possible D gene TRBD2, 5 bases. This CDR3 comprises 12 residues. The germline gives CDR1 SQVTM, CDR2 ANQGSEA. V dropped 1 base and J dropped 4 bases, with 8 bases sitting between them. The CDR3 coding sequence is TGCAGCGTTGAAGGTGGAGGTTACGAGCAGTACTTC. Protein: CSVEGGGYEQYF.

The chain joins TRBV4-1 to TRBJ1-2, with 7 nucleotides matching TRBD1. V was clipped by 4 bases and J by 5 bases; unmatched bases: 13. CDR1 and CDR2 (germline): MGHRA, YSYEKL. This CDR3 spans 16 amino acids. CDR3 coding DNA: TGCGCCAGCAGCCCGACGGCCGTGACAGGGAAATATGGCTACACCTTC. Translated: CASSPTAVTGKYGYTF.

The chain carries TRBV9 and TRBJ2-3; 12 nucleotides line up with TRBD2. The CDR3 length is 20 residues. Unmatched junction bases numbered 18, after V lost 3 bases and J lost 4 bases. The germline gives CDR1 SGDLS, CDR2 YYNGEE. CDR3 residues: CASSDQGPSGRAVDPDTQYF. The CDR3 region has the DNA TGTGCCAGCAGCGACCAAGGACCTAGCGGGAGGGCCGTTGATCCAGATACGCAGTATTTT.

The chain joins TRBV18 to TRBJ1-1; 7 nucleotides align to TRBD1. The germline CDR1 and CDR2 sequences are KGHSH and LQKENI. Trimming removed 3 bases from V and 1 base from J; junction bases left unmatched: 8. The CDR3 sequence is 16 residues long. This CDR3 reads CASSPKVGQRNTEAFF. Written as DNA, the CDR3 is TGTGCCAGCTCACCCAAAGTGGGACAGCGGAACACTGAAGCTTTCTTT. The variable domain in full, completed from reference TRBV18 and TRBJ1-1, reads NAGVMQNPRHLVRRRGQEARLRCSPMKGHSHVYWYRQLPEEGLKFMVYLQKENIIDESGMPKERFSAEFPKEGPSILRIQQVVRGDSAAYFCASSPKVGQRNTEAFFGQGTRLTVV.

CDR3 DNA sequence: TGTGCCAGCAGCCTAGGACAGCAGCCCCAGCATTTT. It is translated as CASSLGQQPQHF. V and J are TRBV7-9 and TRBJ1-5; possibly TRBD1 for D (6 bases). CDR1 is SEHNR and CDR2 is FQNEAQ in the germline V gene (reference sequence). The CDR3 has 12 residues. Trimming left V 5 bases short and J 7 bases short, with 9 bases between.

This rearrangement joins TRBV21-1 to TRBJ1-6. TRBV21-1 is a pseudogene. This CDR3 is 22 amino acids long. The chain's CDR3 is CASSKDAGSRHGRVGNNSPLHF. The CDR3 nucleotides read TGTGCCAGCAGCAAAGACGCGGGTTCCCGGCACGGTCGGGTCGGAAATAATTCACCCCTCCACTTT.

The CDR3 DNA reads TGTGCCATCAGTGAGCGGGACAGGGGTCGGGAGACCCAGTACTTC. This encodes CAISERDRGRETQYF. The chain joins TRBV10-3 to TRBJ2-5, with 10 nucleotides matching TRBD1. This CDR3 has 15 residues. Germline CDR1 ENHRY, CDR2 SYGVKD. Germline trimming cut 2 bases from V and 5 bases from J; bases unmatched to any gene: 5.

The CDR3 region is CASSRTGGVTDTQYF. For the CDR3, the DNA is TGTGCCAGCAGCCGGACAGGGGGGGTCACAGATACGCAGTATTTT. This chain links TRBV7-9 with TRBJ2-3; 10 nucleotides match TRBD1. The CDR3 contains 15 residues. The trim removed 5 bases at V and 2 bases at J, leaving 4 bases unmatched. Germline V gene sequence: CDR1 SEHNR, CDR2 FQNEAQ (reference sequence). The full variable domain, in which reference TRBV7-9 and TRBJ2-3 provide the parts outside the CDR3, is DTGVSQNPRHKITKRGQNVTFRCDPISEHNRLYWYRQTLGQGPEFLTYFQNEAQLEKSRLLSDRFSAERPKGSFSTLEIQRTEQGDSAMYLCASSRTGGVTDTQYFGPGTRLTVL.

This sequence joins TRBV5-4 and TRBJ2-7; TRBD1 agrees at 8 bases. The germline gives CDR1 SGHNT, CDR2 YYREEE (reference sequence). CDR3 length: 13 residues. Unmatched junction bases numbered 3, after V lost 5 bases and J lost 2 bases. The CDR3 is CASRRTGTYEQYF. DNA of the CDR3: TGTGCCAGCAGGCGGACAGGGACCTACGAGCAGTACTTC. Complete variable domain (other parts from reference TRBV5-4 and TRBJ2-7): ETGVTQSPTHLIKTRGQQVTLRCSSQSGHNTVSWYQQALGQGPQFIFQYYREEENGRGNFPPRFSGLQFPNYSSELNVNALELDDSALYLCASRRTGTYEQYFGPGTRLTVT.

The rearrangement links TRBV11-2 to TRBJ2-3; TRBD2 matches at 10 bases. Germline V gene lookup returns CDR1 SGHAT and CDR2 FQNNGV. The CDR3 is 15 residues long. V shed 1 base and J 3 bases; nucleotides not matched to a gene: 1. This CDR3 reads CASSLGTSGTDTQYF. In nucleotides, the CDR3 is TGTGCCAGCAGCTTAGGGACTAGCGGAACAGATACGCAGTATTTT.

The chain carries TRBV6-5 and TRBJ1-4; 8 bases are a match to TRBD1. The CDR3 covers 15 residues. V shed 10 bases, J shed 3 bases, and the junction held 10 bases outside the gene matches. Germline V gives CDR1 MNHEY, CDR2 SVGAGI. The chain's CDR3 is CATNTQGAANEKLFF. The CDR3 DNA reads TGTGCCACCAACACTCAGGGGGCTGCTAATGAAAAACTGTTTTTT.

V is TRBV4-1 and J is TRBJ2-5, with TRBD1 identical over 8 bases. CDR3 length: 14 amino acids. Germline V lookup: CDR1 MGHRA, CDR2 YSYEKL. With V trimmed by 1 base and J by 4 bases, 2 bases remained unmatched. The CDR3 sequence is CASSQAGQGETQYF. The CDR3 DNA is TGCGCCAGCAGCCAAGCCGGACAGGGAGAGACCCAGTACTTC.